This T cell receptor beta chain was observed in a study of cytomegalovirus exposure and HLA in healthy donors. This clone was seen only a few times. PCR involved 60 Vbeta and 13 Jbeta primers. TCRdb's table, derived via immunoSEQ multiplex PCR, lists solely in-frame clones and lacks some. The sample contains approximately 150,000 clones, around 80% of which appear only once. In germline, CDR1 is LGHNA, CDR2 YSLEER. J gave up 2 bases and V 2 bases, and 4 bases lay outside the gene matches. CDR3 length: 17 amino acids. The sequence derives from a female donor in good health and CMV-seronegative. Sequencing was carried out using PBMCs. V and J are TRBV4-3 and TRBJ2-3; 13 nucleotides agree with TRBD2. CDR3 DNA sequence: TGCGCCAGCAGCCAACGGACTAGCGGGGGATTCACAGATACGCAGTATTTT. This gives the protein CASSQRTSGGFTDTQYF.